Following are 8 T cell receptor beta chains from one sample sequenced in a study of T cell responses to AZD1222 COVID-19 vaccine. Profiling relied on immunoSEQ multiplex PCR, and the TCRdb table lists in-frame clones only, not all of them. Of 140,000 to 150,000 clones in the sample, approximately 94% are singletons; the top ten hold 1.5% to 2%. Sequences were derived from peripheral blood, sampled on day 0 of AZD1222 vaccination. The receptors derive from an adult in good health.

The chain joins TRBV12-3 or TRBV12-4 to TRBJ2-5, with D possibly being TRBD1 (6 bases). The CDR3 loop spans 13 amino acids. Trimming took off 6 bases at V and 3 bases at J, with 11 bases between the two ends. The CDR3 DNA reads as TGTGCCAGCAGACAGGGATCGAAAGAGACCCAGTACTTC. As protein: CASRQGSKETQYF.

The J gene is TRBJ1-2, the V gene TRBV6-5, with TRBD1 identical over 9 bases. The CDR3 length is 15 residues. Germline V lookup: CDR1 MNHEY, CDR2 SVGAGI. The V segment lost 4 bases and the J segment 7 bases; nucleotides outside the gene matches: 10. The CDR3 region has the DNA TGTGCCAGCAGTTCGCCGGGACAGGGTCTTGGTGGCTACACCTTC. Protein product: CASSSPGQGLGGYTF.

V is TRBV10-1 and J is TRBJ2-7, with a tentative D call TRBD1 (6 bases). V shed 6 bases and J shed 3 bases, with 15 bases lying between them. The CDR3 totals 14 residues. CDR1 is WNHNN, CDR2 SYGVQD, per germline (reference sequence). For the CDR3, the DNA is TGCGCCAGCAGCGCGGACAGCGCCCACTACGAGCAGTACTTC. This sequence encodes CASSADSAHYEQYF.

The CDR3 here is CSVVGQGLHEQYF. For the CDR3, the DNA is TGCAGCGTGGTTGGACAGGGACTCCACGAGCAGTACTTC. This chain joins TRBV29-1 and TRBJ2-7; 8 nucleotides line up with TRBD1. CDR1 SQVTM and CDR2 ANQGSEA come from the germline V gene. Trimming cost V 6 bases and J 5 bases; bases outside gene matches: 9. The CDR3 totals 13 residues.

V gene TRBV19 combines with J gene TRBJ1-4; unclear D gene. V shed 3 bases and J shed 8 bases, with 16 bases lying between them. Germline CDR1 LNHDA, CDR2 SQIVND (reference sequence). CDR3 length equals 15 residues. The chain's CDR3 is CASSILSPDSEKLFF. The CDR3 DNA reads as TGTGCCAGTAGTATCCTCAGTCCCGACTCGGAAAAACTGTTTTTT.

The genes are TRBV18 and TRBJ2-5; D is ambiguous. Germline values: CDR1 KGHSH, CDR2 LQKENI. Trimming removed 4 bases from V and 2 bases from J, with 11 bases in between. The CDR3 is made up of 14 amino acids. The CDR3 spells CASSLVETQETQYF. Written as DNA, the CDR3 is TGTGCCAGCTCACTGGTCGAGACACAAGAGACCCAGTACTTC.

The gene calls are TRBV15 and TRBJ2-1; D gene uncertain. CDR1 LNHNV and CDR2 YYDKDF come from the germline V gene (reference sequence). V was cut by 1 base and J by 6 bases, with 16 bases left in between. There are 16 residues in the CDR3. The DNA of the CDR3 is TGTGCCACCAGCAGAGCAACATCACCCGGCCTCAATGAGCAGTTCTTC. Residues: CATSRATSPGLNEQFF.

The chain has TRBV7-9 and TRBJ1-2; D is unclear. The germline V gene encodes CDR1 SEHNR and CDR2 FQNEAQ (reference sequence). V was cut by 0 bases and J by 2 bases, with 10 bases left in between. The CDR3 is 15 residues long. CDR3 residues: CASSLALERNYGYTF. In DNA, the CDR3 is TGTGCCAGCAGCTTAGCGCTGGAACGAAACTATGGCTACACCTTC.